The TCR beta chain described here comes from a study of vaccination effects on CD4 cells after COVID-19. Across the study: Researchers obtained post-vaccine samples at a median of 72 days past the second dose. Whole-study findings and limits: Late in the post-vaccination period, infection-induced and vaccine-induced clones underwent marked clonal contraction.

Deletions cut 7 bases from V and 6 bases from J, with 19 bases between. The CDR3 extends over 15 amino acids. The germline CDR1 and CDR2 sequences are SNHLY and FYNNEI. Repertoires were generated with immunoSEQ multiplex PCR, while TCRdb's copy carries only in-frame clones and drops some. The profile shows roughly 70,000 clones, around 70% of them singletons. With regard to this clone: The antigen is undetermined.

ViraFEST assay sequencing came after antigen-specific CD4+ T cells were expanded with viral peptide pools. Following culture for about 11 days, CD4+ T cells were isolated. Vaccine administered to participants consisted of two doses of either BNT162b2 or mRNA-1273. At days 3 and 7, half of the medium was exchanged for IL-2 medium. The origin of this receptor is a human donor who received a COVID-19 vaccine. The source was CD4+ T cells from PBMCs cultured with HCoV-229E spike peptides, collected after COVID-19 vaccination. V and J are TRBV2 and TRBJ2-1; either TRBD1 or TRBD2 may fit D (5 bases each). CDR3 DNA: TGTGCCAGCATTTTTTTGGGGGACCATAGCAATGAGCAGTTCTTC. Encoded protein: CASIFLGDHSNEQFF. Full variable domain (rest looked up from reference TRBV2 and TRBJ2-1): EPEVTQTPSHQVTQMGQEVILRCVPISNHLYFYWYRQILGQKVEFLVSFYNNEISEKSEIFDDQFSVERPDGSNFTLKIRSTKLEDSAMYFCASIFLGDHSNEQFFGPGTRLTVL.